This T cell receptor (beta chain) was recovered during a study of identical twins. A word on this clonotype: The antigen is undetermined.

Template switching added a universal primer site, and cDNA bore unique molecular identifiers. From the 5' RACE reads, TCRdb called clonotypes with MiXCR, one entry per CDR3 protein. The table records about 520,000 distinct CDR3 sequences, roughly 21% of them present only once. Germline assignment: CDR1 SEHNR and CDR2 FQNEAQ (reference sequence). The CDR3 has 13 amino acids. The V end lost 2 bases, the J end lost 11 bases, and 10 bases lay between the germline ends. Regarding the study as a whole: The more abundant beta clonotypes in cord blood had fewer insertions, and memory repertoires did not show this. Weaker excess twin sharing was seen among beta out-of-frame sequences.

This same sample was also part of a study on T cells expressing NK-cell markers. That report notes: It was from sorted CD3+CD56+NKG2C+, CD3+CD56+NKG2C- and CD3+CD56-NKG2C+ T cells that TCR beta repertoires came.

The rearrangement links TRBV7-9 to TRBJ1-6; D is ambiguous. The sequenced sample consisted of CD4+ T cells sorted from blood. The origin of this receptor is a woman between 18 and 29 years old in good health. The CDR3, as DNA: TGTGCCAGCAGCTTACAGGCCCAAGCACCCCTCCACTTT. Protein product: CASSLQAQAPLHF. Supplemented by reference TRBV7-9 and TRBJ1-6, the full variable domain reads DTGVSQNPRHKITKRGQNVTFRCDPISEHNRLYWYRQTLGQGPEFLTYFQNEAQLEKSRLLSDRFSAERPKGSFSTLEIQRTEQGDSAMYLCASSLQAQAPLHFGNGTRLTVT.